Sequencing of this T cell receptor (beta chain) was carried out in a study of blood T cell repertoires in COVID-19. Generated by immunoSEQ multiplex PCR, the TCRdb table keeps only in-frame clones and is missing some. The table lists some 300,000 clones, about 91% of them singletons. The CDR3 sequence is 16 residues long. V lost 0 bases to trimming and J lost 1 base, with 13 bases between them. Per germline, CDR1 SGHKS and CDR2 YYEKEE (reference sequence). The chain carries TRBV5-5 and TRBJ1-1; possibly TRBD1 for D (6 bases). The specimen was peripheral blood. The receptor's source is a woman in her 30s who had recovered from COVID-19. In DNA, the CDR3 is TGTGCCAGCAGCTTGGAACCAGGGGAGGGGAACACTGAAGCTTTCTTT. Translation: CASSLEPGEGNTEAFF.